A single sample gave rise to the 20 T cell receptor beta chains below, sequenced in a study of cytomegalovirus exposure and HLA in healthy donors. Primers for the PCR totalled 60 Vbeta and 13 Jbeta. Profiling relied on immunoSEQ multiplex PCR, and the TCRdb table lists in-frame clones only, not all of them. The data contain some 120,000 clones, more than 80% of them singletons. Specimen: PBMCs. The receptors shown here come from a man in his forties or fifties in good health and CMV-seronegative.

The chain uses TRBV7-3 and TRBJ2-7; 11 bases align to TRBD2. This CDR3 has 16 amino acids. Germline V gene sequence: CDR1 SGHTA, CDR2 FQGTGA. J gave up 3 bases and V 1 base, and 5 bases lay outside the gene matches. CDR3 sequence: CASSLRGTSGNYEQYF. DNA of the CDR3: TGTGCCAGCAGCTTAAGAGGGACTAGCGGAAACTACGAGCAGTACTTC.

This clone was detected only a few times. V usage is TRBV5-6 and J usage is TRBJ2-1; 13 nucleotides match TRBD2. Germline V gene data show CDR1 as SGHDT and CDR2 as YYEEEE. The CDR3 sequence is 15 residues long. The V segment lost 5 bases and the J segment 9 bases; nucleotides outside the gene matches: 8. The CDR3: CASRRTGTSGIEQFF. In nucleotides, the CDR3 is TGTGCCAGCAGGAGGACCGGGACTAGCGGGATTGAGCAGTTCTTC.

Only one count was recorded for this clone. The gene calls are TRBV5-3 and TRBJ1-5; D remains unclear. TRBV5-3 is known as an ORF, though its function is uncertain. V was cut by 8 bases and J by 0 bases, with 18 bases left in between. CDR3 length: 16 residues. The CDR3 DNA follows: TGTGCCAGTCCATGTCGAGGGAGTTATAGCAATCAGCCCCAGCATTTT. It translates to CASPCRGSYSNQPQHF.

The V gene is TRBV14, the J gene TRBJ2-2; a possible D gene is TRBD2 (5 bases). From germline, CDR1 is SGHDN and CDR2 FVKESK. Trimming shortened V by 4 bases and J by 3 bases, and 9 bases separated the two germline ends. The length of the CDR3 is 14 residues. CDR3 in amino acids: CASSPQRHTGELFF. As DNA, the CDR3 is TGTGCCAGCAGCCCCCAGCGGCACACCGGGGAGCTGTTTTTT.

CDR3 loop: CASSALGDSYGYTF. The CDR3 nucleotides read TGTGCCAGCAGTGCCCTAGGGGACTCCTATGGCTACACCTTC. This chain uses TRBV25-1 with TRBJ1-2, with D perhaps matching TRBD1 (5 bases). V was trimmed by 4 bases and J by 4 bases, leaving 13 bases between them. Per germline, CDR1 MGHDK and CDR2 SYGVNS. CDR3 length: 14 residues.

The chain recombines TRBV5-6 with TRBJ1-2, with 9 bases fitting TRBD1. CDR1 is SGHDT, CDR2 YYEEEE, per germline. The CDR3 totals 14 residues. V lost 4 bases to trimming and J lost 8 bases; unmatched junction nucleotides: 9. In DNA form, the CDR3 reads TGTGCCAGCAGCCCCCGGGACAGGGCATACGGCTACACCTTC. It encodes CASSPRDRAYGYTF. The full variable domain, rest sourced from reference TRBV5-6 and TRBJ1-2, is DAGVTQSPTHLIKTRGQQVTLRCSPKSGHDTVSWYQQALGQGPQFIFQYYEEEERQRGNFPDRFSGHQFPNYSSELNVNALLLGDSALYLCASSPRDRAYGYTFGSGTRLTVV.

The rearrangement joins TRBV4-2 to TRBJ2-3; 8 positions match TRBD2. The junction had 3 bases not matched to a gene; V was cut back by 1 base and J by 0 bases. This CDR3 has 16 amino acids. Germline V gene data show CDR1 as LGHNA and CDR2 as YNFKEQ. The CDR3 region has the DNA TGTGCCAGCAGCCAAGGGGCTAGCGGGAGCACAGATACGCAGTATTTT. Translating it yields CASSQGASGSTDTQYF.

The chain joins TRBV19 to TRBJ2-3; D is ambiguous. The ends were cut back, 0 bases at V and 0 bases at J, with 4 bases in the middle. Looked up from germline, CDR1 is LNHDA and CDR2 is SQIVND (reference sequence). The CDR3 is made up of 14 amino acids. The CDR3 protein is CASSIDRSTDTQYF. The CDR3 DNA follows: TGTGCCAGTAGTATAGACAGGAGCACAGATACGCAGTATTTT.

This CDR3 is CASSPGGGAGYEQYF. The CDR3 bases are TGTGCCAGCAGCCCGGGTGGGGGCGCCGGCTACGAGCAGTACTTC. The rearrangement joins TRBV7-2 to TRBJ2-7, with D possibly being TRBD1 (6 bases). The germline gives CDR1 SGHTA, CDR2 FQGNSA. The CDR3 has 15 residues. The ends were cut back, 5 bases at V and 3 bases at J, with 17 bases in the middle.

The chain couples TRBV6-5 to TRBJ2-1; 8 bases are a match to TRBD2. This CDR3 is built from 16 residues. V dropped 2 bases and J dropped 2; count of bases not matched to a gene: 5. CDR1 is MNHEY and CDR2 is SVGAGI in the germline V gene. The CDR3 bases are TGTGCCAGCAGTTACCAAGCGGGAGCCCCCTACAATGAGCAGTTCTTC. Amino acids: CASSYQAGAPYNEQFF.

The rearrangement uses TRBV6-5 and TRBJ2-1, with a tentative D call TRBD1 (5 bases). V shed 0 bases and J shed 5 bases, with 8 bases lying between them. Per the germline V gene, CDR1 is MNHEY and CDR2 is SVGAGI. The CDR3 spans 14 residues. The CDR3 DNA follows: TGTGCCAGCAGTTACTCGGGCAGGGACAATGAGCAGTTCTTC. It yields the protein CASSYSGRDNEQFF.

V is TRBV14 and J is TRBJ2-1; D is undetermined. V lost 4 bases to trimming and J lost 12 bases, with 16 bases between them. Germline values: CDR1 SGHDN, CDR2 FVKESK. The CDR3 has 13 residues. Here the CDR3 DNA reads TGTGCCAGCAGCCCAAGCCCCGAAGATGTGCAGTTCTTC. This codes for CASSPSPEDVQFF.

This clone was observed a handful of times. The genes are TRBV4-1 and TRBJ2-5, with 7 nucleotides matching TRBD1. The CDR3 length is 15 residues. J gave up 3 bases and V 3 bases, and 7 bases lay outside the gene matches. The germline CDR1 and CDR2 sequences are MGHRA and YSYEKL. This CDR3 is CASSQLGTVKETQYF. In DNA, the CDR3 is TGCGCCAGCAGCCAGCTGGGGACAGTAAAAGAGACCCAGTACTTC.

The chain recombines TRBV10-3 with TRBJ2-5; 10 positions match TRBD1. Germline-derived CDR1 and CDR2 are ENHRY and SYGVKD. The ends lost 0 bases at V and 5 bases at J; junction bases unmatched: 3. The CDR3 is 15 amino acids. CDR3 in DNA: TGTGCCATCAGTGAGTCCCCGGGACAGGGGGAGACCCAGTACTTC. Translating gives CAISESPGQGETQYF.

The V gene is TRBV2, the J gene TRBJ2-3; D is possibly TRBD2 (6 bases). Trimming shortened V by 7 bases and J by 4 bases, and 9 bases separated the two germline ends. This CDR3 spans 12 amino acids. Germline CDR1 is SNHLY and CDR2 is FYNNEI. The CDR3 DNA sequence: TGTGCCAGCACGGGACTGGCAGATACGCAGTATTTT. Translated, it gives CASTGLADTQYF.

The chain recombines TRBV2 with TRBJ1-2; 7 bases align to TRBD1. The V gene's germline CDR1 is SNHLY and CDR2 FYNNEI. Trimming cost V 5 bases and J 2 bases; bases outside gene matches: 2. The CDR3 runs 13 residues. Written as DNA, the CDR3 is TGTGCCAGCAGTACGACAGGGAACTATGGCTACACCTTC. Protein sequence: CASSTTGNYGYTF. Based on the CDR3 plus reference TRBV2 and TRBJ1-2, the full variable domain is EPEVTQTPSHQVTQMGQEVILRCVPISNHLYFYWYRQILGQKVEFLVSFYNNEISEKSEIFDDQFSVERPDGSNFTLKIRSTKLEDSAMYFCASSTTGNYGYTFGSGTRLTVV.

The CDR3 reads CASSQEPGLPVDTIYF. The CDR3, as DNA: TGTGCCAGCAGCCAAGAGCCGGGACTTCCCGTCGACACCATATATTTT. The chain couples TRBV4-2 to TRBJ1-3; possibly TRBD1 for D (5 bases). The CDR3 has 16 residues. V was clipped by 0 bases and J by 8 bases, with 17 bases between them. Per the germline V gene, CDR1 is LGHNA and CDR2 is YNFKEQ.

The gene calls are TRBV11-3 and TRBJ2-3, with 14 nucleotides matching TRBD2. V shed 5 bases, J shed 6 bases, and the junction held 10 bases outside the gene matches. Germline V gives CDR1 SGHNT, CDR2 YENEEA. The CDR3 spans 17 residues. CDR3 amino acids: CASSQGLAGAGEDTQYF. In DNA form, the CDR3 reads TGTGCCAGCAGCCAGGGACTAGCGGGAGCCGGGGAGGATACGCAGTATTTT.

This clone was seen only a few times. V and J are TRBV7-2 and TRBJ2-7; TRBD1 might be the D (5 bases). V lost 1 base and J 1 base, leaving 8 bases between the germline ends. This CDR3 region has 14 residues. Germline V gives CDR1 SGHTA, CDR2 FQGNSA. The CDR3 DNA reads TGTGCCAGCAGCTTAGAAAGGGGATCCTACGAGCAGTACTTC. Its protein product is CASSLERGSYEQYF.

The rearrangement links TRBV9 to TRBJ2-5; 10 positions match TRBD2. After removal of 4 bases from V and 0 bases from J, the junction contained 15 bases not matched to a gene. CDR1 SGDLS and CDR2 YYNGEE come from the germline V gene. CDR3 length equals 19 residues. In nucleotides, the CDR3 is TGTGCCAGCAGCCCAAAGGGGAGACTAGCGGGCGAGTACCAAGAGACCCAGTACTTC. Protein sequence: CASSPKGRLAGEYQETQYF.